Listed here is a single TCR beta chain. Its target is unknown. Profiling relied on immunoSEQ multiplex PCR, and the TCRdb table lists in-frame clones only, not all of them. This table holds 110,000 or so clones, around 90% found once. The CDR3 consists of 12 residues. Trimming took 2 bases from V and 9 from J; bases not matched to a gene: 0. The germline gives CDR1 WNHNN, CDR2 SYGVQD (reference sequence). This specimen belongs to a study of T cell responses to AZD1222 COVID-19 vaccine. Notes on the study in general: Seropositive status at baseline applied to only five to seven AZD1222 recipients. Females made up more of the donors, who were largely white British, and clonal diversity may have come out too low. Per reports, nearly half of all spike-specific TCRs target regions that are unmutated in variants.

This clonotype was sampled from an adult who received the MenACWY meningococcal vaccine as a control. The sample consisted of peripheral blood, taken 28 days after the second dose of the MenACWY control vaccine. The chain has TRBV10-1 and TRBJ2-1; 8 nucleotides agree with TRBD2. Here the CDR3 DNA reads TGCGCCAGCAGTGAGCTAGCGGGTGAGCAGTTCTTC. Protein product: CASSELAGEQFF.